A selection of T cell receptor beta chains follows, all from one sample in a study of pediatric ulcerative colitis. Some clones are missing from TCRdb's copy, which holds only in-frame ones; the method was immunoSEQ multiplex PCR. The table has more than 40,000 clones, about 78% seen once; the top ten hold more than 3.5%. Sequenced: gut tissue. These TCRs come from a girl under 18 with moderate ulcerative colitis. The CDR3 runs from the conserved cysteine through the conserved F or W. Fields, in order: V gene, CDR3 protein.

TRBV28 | CASSARGAGAF
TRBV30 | CAYGHPRFYNEQFF
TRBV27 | CASSPDPSGARTGELFF
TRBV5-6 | CASSWGTSMDTQYF
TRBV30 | CAWSRTGQGRNEQFF
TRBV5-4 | CASSRTSRGYTF
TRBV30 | CAWLGRAPQDGYTF
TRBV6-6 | CASSQQGWQPQHF
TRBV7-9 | CASSSAGGREQFF
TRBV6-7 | CASSYSGAGYSNQPQHF
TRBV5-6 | CASSLVSGVWAEAFF
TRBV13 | CASSSIDSYYGYTF
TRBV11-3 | CASSPRGGSGPDTQYF
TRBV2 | CASSRVLAMAYEQYF
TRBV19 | CASRTQAGGNQPQHF
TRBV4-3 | CASSQDGGRQLTEAFF
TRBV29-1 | CSVEASSGIGSYNEQFF